This T cell receptor (beta chain) appears in the sequencing data of a study of STAT5B mutations in CD4+ large granular lymphocyte leukemia. The CDR3 totals 15 residues. Looked up from germline, CDR1 is SQVTM and CDR2 is ANQGSEA. The V and J ends lost 6 bases and 5 bases, in that order; junction bases with no gene match: 11. Method: immunoSEQ multiplex PCR; TCRdb's copy keeps in-frame clones and lacks some. The top ten hold roughly 7.7% of the sample, which has some 34,000 clones, approximately 82% seen once. This clonotype was obtained from a human donor in good health. This rearrangement joins TRBV29-1 to TRBJ2-2; 8 bases map to TRBD2. The sequenced sample consisted of CD4+ T cells from blood buffy coats. CDR3 DNA: TGCAGCGTCCCCCGAGCGGGAGTCTGGACCGGGGAGCTGTTTTTT. Amino acid sequence: CSVPRAGVWTGELFF.